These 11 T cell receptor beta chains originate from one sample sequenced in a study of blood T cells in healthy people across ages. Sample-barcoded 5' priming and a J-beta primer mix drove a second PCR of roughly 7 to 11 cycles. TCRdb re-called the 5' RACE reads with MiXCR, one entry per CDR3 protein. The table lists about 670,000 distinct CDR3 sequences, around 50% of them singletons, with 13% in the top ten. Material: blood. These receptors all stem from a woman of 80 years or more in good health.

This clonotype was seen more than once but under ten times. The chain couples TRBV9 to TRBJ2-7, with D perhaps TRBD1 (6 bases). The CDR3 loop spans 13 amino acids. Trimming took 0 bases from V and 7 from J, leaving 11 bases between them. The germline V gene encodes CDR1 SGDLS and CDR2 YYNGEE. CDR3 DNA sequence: TGTGCCAGCAGCGTAGCAGGGGCCAATGAGCAGTACTTC. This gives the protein CASSVAGANEQYF.

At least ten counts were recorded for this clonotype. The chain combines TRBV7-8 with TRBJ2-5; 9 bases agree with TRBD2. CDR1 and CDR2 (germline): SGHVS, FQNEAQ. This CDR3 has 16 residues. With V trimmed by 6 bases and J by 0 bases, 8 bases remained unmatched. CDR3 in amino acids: CASRVPGLAYQETQYF. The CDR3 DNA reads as TGTGCCAGCAGAGTCCCGGGACTAGCATACCAAGAGACCCAGTACTTC.

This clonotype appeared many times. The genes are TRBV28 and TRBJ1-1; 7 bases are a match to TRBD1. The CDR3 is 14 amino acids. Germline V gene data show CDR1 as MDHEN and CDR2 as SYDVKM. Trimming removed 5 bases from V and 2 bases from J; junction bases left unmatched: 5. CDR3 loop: CASSLTGSNTEAFF. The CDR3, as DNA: TGTGCCAGCAGTCTGACAGGGTCAAACACTGAAGCTTTCTTT.

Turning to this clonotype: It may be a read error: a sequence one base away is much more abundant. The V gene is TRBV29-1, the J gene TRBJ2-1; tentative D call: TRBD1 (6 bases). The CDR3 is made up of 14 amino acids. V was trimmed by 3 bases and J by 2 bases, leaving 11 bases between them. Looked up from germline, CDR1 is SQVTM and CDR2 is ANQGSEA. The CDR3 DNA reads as TGCAGCGTTGATTATGGGGGCACCTACAATGAGCAGTTCTTC. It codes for CSVDYGGTYNEQFF.

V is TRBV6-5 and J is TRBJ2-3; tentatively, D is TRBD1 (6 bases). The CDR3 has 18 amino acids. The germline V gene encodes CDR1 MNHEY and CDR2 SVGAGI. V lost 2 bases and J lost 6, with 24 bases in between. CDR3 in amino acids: CASSYNPLLANQGDTQYF. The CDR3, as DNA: TGTGCCAGCAGTTACAATCCCCTACTGGCGAACCAGGGGGATACGCAGTATTTT.

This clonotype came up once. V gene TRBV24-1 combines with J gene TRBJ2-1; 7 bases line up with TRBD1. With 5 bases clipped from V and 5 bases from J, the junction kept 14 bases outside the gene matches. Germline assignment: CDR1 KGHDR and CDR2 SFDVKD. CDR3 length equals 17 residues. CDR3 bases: TGTGCCACCAGTGCCCCCCAGGGCAGGGGGTCCGACAATGAGCAGTTCTTC. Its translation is CATSAPQGRGSDNEQFF.

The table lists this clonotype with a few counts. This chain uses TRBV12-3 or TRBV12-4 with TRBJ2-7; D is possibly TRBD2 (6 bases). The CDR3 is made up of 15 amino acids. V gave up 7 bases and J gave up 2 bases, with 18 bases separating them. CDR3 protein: CASTSLGRRTYEQYF. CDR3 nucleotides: TGTGCCAGCACCAGCCTGGGGAGGAGAACCTACGAGCAGTACTTC.

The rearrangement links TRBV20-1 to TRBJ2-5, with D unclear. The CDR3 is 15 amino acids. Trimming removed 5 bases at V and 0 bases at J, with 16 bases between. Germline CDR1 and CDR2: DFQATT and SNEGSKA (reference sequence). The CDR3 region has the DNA TGCAGTGCTCGCCTTGGACGGCCATACCAAGAGACCCAGTACTTC. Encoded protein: CSARLGRPYQETQYF.

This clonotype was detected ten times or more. The CDR3 here is CASSFPGIAGEQFF. The CDR3 DNA follows: TGTGCCAGCAGTTTCCCTGGAATAGCGGGAGAGCAGTTCTTC. J is TRBJ2-1 and V is TRBV27; TRBD2 matches at 8 bases. CDR1 is MNHEY and CDR2 is SMNVEV in the germline V gene (reference sequence). With 3 bases clipped from V and 10 bases from J, the junction kept 8 bases outside the gene matches. This CDR3 spans 14 amino acids.

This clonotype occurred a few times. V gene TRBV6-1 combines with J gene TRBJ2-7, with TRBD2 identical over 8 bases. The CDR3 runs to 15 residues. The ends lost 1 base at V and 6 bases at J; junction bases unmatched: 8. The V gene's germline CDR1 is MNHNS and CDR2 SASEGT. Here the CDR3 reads CASSEESSGPFEQYF. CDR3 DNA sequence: TGTGCCAGCAGTGAAGAGTCTAGCGGGCCCTTCGAGCAGTACTTC.

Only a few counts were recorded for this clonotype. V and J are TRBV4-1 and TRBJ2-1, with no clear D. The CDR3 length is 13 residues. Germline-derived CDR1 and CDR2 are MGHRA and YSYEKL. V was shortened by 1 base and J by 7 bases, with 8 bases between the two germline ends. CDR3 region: CASSQVLLNEQFF. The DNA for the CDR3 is TGCGCCAGCAGCCAAGTACTGTTGAATGAGCAGTTCTTC.